The clone carrying this TCR beta chain came up many times. The sorted Tregs were CD4+CD25+CD127-/low cells. Constant-region reverse primers amplified full-length variable regions, followed by semi-nested Nested Universal Primer A PCR. TCRdb recomputed calls from the 5' RACE reads with MiXCR, one row per CDR3 protein. This table has 34,000 or so distinct CDR3 sequences, approximately 30% appearing once. Germline loops: CDR1 SGHAT, CDR2 FQNNGV. Trimming took off 2 bases at V and 0 bases at J, with 8 bases between the two ends. The CDR3 loop spans 16 amino acids. This chain links TRBV11-2 with TRBJ2-6; no definite D call. The sequenced sample was tumor-infiltrating Tregs sorted from the breast tumor. This clonotype originated in a female donor with breast cancer. CDR3 loop: CASSLPSPSGANVLTF. Written as DNA, the CDR3 is TGTGCCAGCAGCTTACCGAGTCCCTCTGGGGCCAACGTCCTGACTTTC.